The T cell receptor (beta chain) under discussion was sequenced for a study of tissue T cells after allogeneic stem cell transplantation. CDR1 is SGHSN and CDR2 is HYEKVE in the germline V gene. Germline trimming cut 2 bases from V and 0 bases from J; bases unmatched to any gene: 1. CDR3 size: 15 residues. To note about this clone: Its target is not known. Gene names are mouse gene names. The CDR3 is cut off 1 residue early in the read; its end comes from the germline J gene.

Points from the study as a whole: This small cohort was clinically heterogeneous, and sampling depth was a limitation. In patients and mice, blood and spleen missed much of tissue repertoire.

Time point noted: mouse harvest day 14 after allogeneic transplant. Tail vein injection delivered 10^7 T-cell-depleted bone marrow cells and 10^6 splenic CD5+ T cells. The table came from immunoSEQ multiplex PCR; TCRdb's copy has only in-frame clones and leaves some out. This table has thousands of clones, approximately 48% appearing once. The sequenced sample was lymph node tissue. The chain joins TRBV12-1 to TRBJ2-2, with 8 positions matching TRBD2. The clonotype comes from a female BALB/c mouse given C57BL/6 T cells with graft-versus-host disease after an allogeneic hematopoietic cell transplant. CDR3 loop: CASSPWGANTGQLYF. Incomplete CDR3 DNA: TGTGCCAGCTCTCCCTGGGGGGCAAACACCGGGCAGCTCTAC.